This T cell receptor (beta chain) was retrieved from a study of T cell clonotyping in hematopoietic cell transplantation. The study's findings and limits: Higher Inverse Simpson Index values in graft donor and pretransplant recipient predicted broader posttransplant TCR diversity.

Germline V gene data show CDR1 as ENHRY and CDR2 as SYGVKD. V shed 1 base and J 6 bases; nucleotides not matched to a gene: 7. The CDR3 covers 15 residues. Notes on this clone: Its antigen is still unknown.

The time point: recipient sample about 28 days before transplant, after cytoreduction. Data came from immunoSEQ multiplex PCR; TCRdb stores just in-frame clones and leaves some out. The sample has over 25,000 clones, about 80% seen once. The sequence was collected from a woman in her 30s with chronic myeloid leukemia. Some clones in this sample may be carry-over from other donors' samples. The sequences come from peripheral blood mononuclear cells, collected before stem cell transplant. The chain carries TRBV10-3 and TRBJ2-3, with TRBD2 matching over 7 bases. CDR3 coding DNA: TGTGCCATCAGTGAGTTGGCTAGCGGCGAGGATACGCAGTATTTT. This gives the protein CAISELASGEDTQYF.